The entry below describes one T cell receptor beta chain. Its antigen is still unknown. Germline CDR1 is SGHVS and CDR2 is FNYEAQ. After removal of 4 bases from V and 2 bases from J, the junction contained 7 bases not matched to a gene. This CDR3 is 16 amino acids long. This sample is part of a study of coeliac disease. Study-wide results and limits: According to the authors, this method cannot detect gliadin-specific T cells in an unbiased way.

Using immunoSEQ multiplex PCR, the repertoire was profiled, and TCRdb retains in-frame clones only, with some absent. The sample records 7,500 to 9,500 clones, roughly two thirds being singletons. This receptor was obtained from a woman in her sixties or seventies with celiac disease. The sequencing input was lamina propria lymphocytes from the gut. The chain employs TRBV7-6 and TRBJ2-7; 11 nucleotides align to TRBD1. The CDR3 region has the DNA TGTGCCAGCAGCTCGCAGAGGGGACAGGGGGCCTACGAGCAGTACTTC. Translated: CASSSQRGQGAYEQYF. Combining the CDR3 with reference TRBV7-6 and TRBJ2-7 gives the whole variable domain GAGVSQSPRYKVTKRGQDVALRCDPISGHVSLYWYRQALGQGPEFLTYFNYEAQQDKSGLPNDRFSAERPEGSISTLTIQRTEQRDSAMYRCASSSQRGQGAYEQYFGPGTRLTVT.